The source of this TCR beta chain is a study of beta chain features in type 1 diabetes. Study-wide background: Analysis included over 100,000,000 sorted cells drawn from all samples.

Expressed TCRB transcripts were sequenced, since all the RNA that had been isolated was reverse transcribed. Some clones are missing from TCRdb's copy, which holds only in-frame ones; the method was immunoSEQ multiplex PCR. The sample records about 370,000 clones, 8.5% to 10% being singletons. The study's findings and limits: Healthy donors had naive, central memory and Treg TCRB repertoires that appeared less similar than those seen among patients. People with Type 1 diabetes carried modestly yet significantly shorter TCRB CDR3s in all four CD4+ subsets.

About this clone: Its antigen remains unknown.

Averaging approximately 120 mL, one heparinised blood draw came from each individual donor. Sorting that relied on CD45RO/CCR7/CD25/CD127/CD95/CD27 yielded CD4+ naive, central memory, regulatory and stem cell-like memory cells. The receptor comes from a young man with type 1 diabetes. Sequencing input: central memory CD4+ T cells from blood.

CDR3 DNA: TGTGCCAGCAACCCCTCATGGGGGGGTGAGCAGTTCTTC. Encoded protein: CASNPSWGGEQFF. The chain links TRBV11-2 to TRBJ2-1, with 7 bases matching TRBD2. This CDR3 contains 13 residues. The trim removed 7 bases at V and 9 bases at J, leaving 9 bases unmatched. CDR1 and CDR2 from the germline V gene are SGHAT and FQNNGV.